A single sample is the source of the 21 T cell receptor beta chains below, sequenced in a study of T cell repertoires in cytomegalovirus infection. Using its own MiXCR run on the reads, TCRdb lists one record per CDR3 protein. In the table there are 150,000 to 200,000 distinct CDR3 sequences, roughly 14% of which are singletons. The sequencing sample was made of PBMCs. The receptors were gathered from a human donor in good health (CMV status not recorded). Some clones in this sample may be carry-over from other donors' samples.

The genes are TRBV6-2 or TRBV6-3 and TRBJ2-2; a weak D match, TRBD2 (6 bases). In germline, CDR1 is MNHEY, CDR2 SVGEGT. The CDR3 loop spans 12 amino acids. The V and J ends lost 6 bases and 7 bases respectively, with 9 bases between them. CDR3 nucleotide sequence: TGTGCCAGCAGGGAGGGTATCGGGGAGCTGTTTTTT. Protein: CASREGIGELFF.

The V call is TRBV19, the J call TRBJ1-2; D is possibly TRBD1 (6 bases). Germline CDR1 is LNHDA and CDR2 is SQIVND (reference sequence). V lost 6 bases to trimming and J lost 8 bases, with 19 bases between them. The CDR3 has 14 amino acids. This chain's CDR3 is CASRNDRTAVGYTF. Written as DNA, the CDR3 is TGTGCCAGTAGAAATGACAGGACGGCTGTCGGCTACACCTTC.

The chain is built from TRBV14 and TRBJ1-1, with 9 bases that match TRBD1. The CDR3 runs 15 residues. V dropped 1 base and J dropped 4; count of bases not matched to a gene: 4. The V gene's germline CDR1 is SGHDN and CDR2 FVKESK. The CDR3 loop is CASSQGSGQGTEAFF. Written as DNA, the CDR3 is TGTGCCAGCAGCCAAGGATCGGGACAGGGCACTGAAGCTTTCTTT. The complete variable domain, with remaining parts taken from reference TRBV14 and TRBJ1-1, reads EAGVTQFPSHSVIEKGQTVTLRCDPISGHDNLYWYRRVMGKEIKFLLHFVKESKQDESGMPNNRFLAERTGGTYSTLKVQPAELEDSGVYFCASSQGSGQGTEAFFGQGTRLTVV.

The V call is TRBV19, the J call TRBJ2-2; 9 nucleotides line up with TRBD2. Germline V gene data show CDR1 as LNHDA and CDR2 as SQIVND (reference sequence). V lost 3 bases, J lost 5 bases, and 1 base stayed unmatched. This CDR3 region has 14 residues. The CDR3 bases are TGTGCCAGTAGTATTAGCGGGAGTACCGGGGAGCTGTTTTTT. Protein: CASSISGSTGELFF.

Ten or more counts support this clonotype. The chain uses TRBV12-3 or TRBV12-4 and TRBJ1-2, with TRBD1 matching 7 bases. The V gene end was trimmed by 5 bases and the J gene end by 7 bases; junction bases not matched to a gene: 13. The CDR3 spans 15 residues. The CDR3 DNA follows: TGTGCCAGCAGTCCCGGAGGCAGGGGGGTTATTGGCTACACCTTC. Protein: CASSPGGRGVIGYTF.

In regard to this clonotype: An end of the junction does not agree with germline; a read error may underlie this. V usage is TRBV7-2 and J usage is TRBJ2-1; D unresolved. CDR3 size: 13 residues. Per the germline V gene, CDR1 is SGHTA and CDR2 is FQGNSA. CDR3 nucleotide sequence: TGTGCCAGCAGCTTCGAACTCTACAGTGAGCAGTTCTTC. Encoded protein: CASSFELYSEQFF.

This clonotype was found many times. CDR3 bases: TGTGCCAGCAGCCAATCTGGGACAGGGCTAGATACGCAGTATTTT. This gives the protein CASSQSGTGLDTQYF. This chain joins TRBV7-8 and TRBJ2-3; 9 bases agree with TRBD1. The V and J ends lost 5 bases and 5 bases, in that order; junction bases with no gene match: 8. From germline, CDR1 is SGHVS and CDR2 FQNEAQ. This CDR3 is built from 15 residues.

This clonotype occurred many times. The chain employs TRBV7-9 and TRBJ2-7; TRBD1 or TRBD2 may be the D gene (5 bases each). The V end was cut by 7 bases, the J end by 2 bases, with 15 bases between. The CDR3 is made up of 14 amino acids. Germline CDR1 SEHNR, CDR2 FQNEAQ (reference sequence). CDR3 sequence (DNA): TGTGCCAGCACCGCCGGGGCGCAAACCTACGAGCAGTACTTC. It codes for CASTAGAQTYEQYF.

Ten or more counts support this clonotype. The chain recombines TRBV28 with TRBJ2-5; D is unclear. The CDR3 is 14 residues long. V was shortened by 7 bases and J by 2 bases, with 14 bases between the two germline ends. Germline CDR1 is MDHEN and CDR2 is SYDVKM. In nucleotides, the CDR3 is TGTGCCAGCACCCTCCCAGGTTTTCAAGAGACCCAGTACTTC. This translates into CASTLPGFQETQYF.

This clonotype came up once. J is TRBJ1-1 and V is TRBV29-1; D possibly corresponds to TRBD1 (5 bases). The V end was cut by 7 bases, the J end by 0 bases, with 12 bases between. CDR1 is SQVTM, CDR2 ANQGSEA, per germline. This CDR3 is built from 13 residues. The CDR3 spells CSAVRGMNTEAFF. The CDR3 DNA sequence: TGCAGCGCCGTACGGGGGATGAACACTGAAGCTTTCTTT.

The chain links TRBV12-3 or TRBV12-4 to TRBJ1-5; D is perhaps TRBD1 (6 bases). There are 14 residues in the CDR3. Trimming shortened V by 3 bases and J by 4 bases, and 10 bases separated the two germline ends. The CDR3 here is CASSFYQGNQPQHF. Written as DNA, the CDR3 is TGTGCCAGCAGTTTCTACCAGGGGAATCAGCCCCAGCATTTT.

This clonotype was seen a handful of times. This sequence joins TRBV12-3 or TRBV12-4 and TRBJ2-5; D is unresolved. Trimming cost V 6 bases and J 2 bases, with 13 bases left between them. The CDR3 contains 14 residues. The CDR3 region has the DNA TGTGCCAGCAGCCCCCTATCTTTACAAGAGACCCAGTACTTC. As protein: CASSPLSLQETQYF.

This clonotype was picked up many times. The chain combines TRBV7-3 with TRBJ2-3; perhaps TRBD2 as D (7 bases). Trimming removed 4 bases from V and 5 bases from J, with 16 bases in between. Germline V lookup: CDR1 SGHTA, CDR2 FQGTGA. The CDR3 is made up of 15 amino acids. The DNA for the CDR3 is TGTGCCAGCAGCTCAAGTGGGGGGGCAATAGATACGCAGTATTTT. It yields the protein CASSSSGGAIDTQYF.

In its sample, this clonotype was seen a few times. The J gene is TRBJ2-7, the V gene TRBV29-1; 9 bases fit TRBD1. The CDR3 covers 13 residues. CDR1 is SQVTM, CDR2 ANQGSEA, per germline. Trimming at V came to 7 bases and at J to 7 bases, leaving 11 bases not matched to a gene. This chain's CDR3 is CSGRDRDRGEQYF. The CDR3, as DNA: TGCAGCGGTAGGGACAGGGACCGGGGGGAGCAGTACTTC.

This clonotype was seen many times. V usage is TRBV7-2 and J usage is TRBJ2-7, with unresolved D. The CDR3 length is 15 residues. V was trimmed by 6 bases and J by 2 bases, leaving 17 bases between them. From germline, CDR1 is SGHTA and CDR2 FQGNSA. The CDR3 reads CASSVATVGAYEQYF. Written as DNA, the CDR3 is TGTGCCAGCAGTGTGGCCACGGTTGGGGCCTACGAGCAGTACTTC.

The J gene is TRBJ1-1, the V gene TRBV7-9; maybe TRBD1 (5 bases). The CDR3 contains 15 residues. The V end lost 0 bases, the J end lost 0 bases, and 8 bases lay between the germline ends. Germline V gene sequence: CDR1 SEHNR, CDR2 FQNEAQ (reference sequence). The CDR3 DNA is TGTGCCAGCAGCTTAGCGACAGAGATGAACACTGAAGCTTTCTTT. Translation: CASSLATEMNTEAFF.

At least ten counts were recorded for this clonotype. This sequence joins TRBV7-3 and TRBJ2-6, with no clear D. Germline V gene sequence: CDR1 SGHTA, CDR2 FQGTGA. The CDR3 has 14 amino acids. V was shortened by 1 base and J by 3 bases, with 4 bases between the two germline ends. The CDR3, as DNA: TGTGCCAGCAGCTTAAGAGGTGGGGCCAACGTCCTGACTTTC. It specifies CASSLRGGANVLTF.

This clonotype was seen many times. The chain carries TRBV28 and TRBJ2-3; D gene uncertain. The ends were cut back, 3 bases at V and 4 bases at J, with 14 bases in the middle. The CDR3 loop spans 15 amino acids. The germline gives CDR1 MDHEN, CDR2 SYDVKM. The CDR3 region is CASSFLANYPDTQYF. CDR3 coding DNA: TGTGCCAGCAGTTTTCTCGCTAATTACCCAGATACGCAGTATTTT.

This chain links TRBV4-1 with TRBJ1-4, with D hard to call. V lost 6 bases and J 11 bases, leaving 16 bases between the germline ends. Germline V lookup: CDR1 MGHRA, CDR2 YSYEKL. The CDR3 totals 13 residues. The CDR3 DNA follows: TGCGCCAGCAGGTTCTCCCTCGGCCAGAAACTGTTTTTT. This sequence encodes CASRFSLGQKLFF.

This clonotype was counted between two and nine times. The gene calls are TRBV5-1 and TRBJ1-1; 7 bases are shared with TRBD1. Germline CDR1 and CDR2: SGHRS and YFSETQ. This CDR3 contains 15 residues. V was pared by 4 bases and J by 0 bases, with 6 bases of the junction left unmatched. The CDR3 region is CASSNPGQMNTEAFF. The CDR3 DNA is TGCGCCAGCAGCAACCCGGGACAGATGAACACTGAAGCTTTCTTT.

The J gene is TRBJ2-1, the V gene TRBV5-5, with 16 positions matching TRBD2. The CDR3 runs 16 residues. V lost 4 bases, J lost 7 bases, and 5 bases stayed unmatched. Looked up from germline, CDR1 is SGHKS and CDR2 is YYEKEE (reference sequence). CDR3 region: CASSRPGLAGGNEQFF. For the CDR3, the DNA is TGTGCCAGCAGCCGCCCGGGACTAGCGGGGGGGAATGAGCAGTTCTTC.